These 30 T cell receptor beta chains share one sample of origin, sequenced in a study of blood T cell repertoires in COVID-19. The method was immunoSEQ multiplex PCR; TCRdb's version includes in-frame clones alone and lacks a portion of them. The repertoire has about 100,000 clones, approximately 91% of them found once; the top ten carry 2% to 2.5%. Sequences were obtained from peripheral blood. The receptor set was obtained from a middle-aged man with active COVID-19.

The V and J genes are TRBV6-5 and TRBJ1-2; a possible D gene is TRBD1 (6 bases). The CDR3 is 13 amino acids. Trimming pared 6 bases from V and 8 bases from J, leaving 16 bases between. From germline, CDR1 is MNHEY and CDR2 SVGAGI. In DNA form, the CDR3 reads TGTGCCAGCAGCCGCAACAGGGACCGGGGCTACACCTTC. Residues: CASSRNRDRGYTF.

The rearrangement joins TRBV2 to TRBJ2-3; D remains unclear. Germline values: CDR1 SNHLY, CDR2 FYNNEI. The CDR3 has 18 amino acids. V was cut by 2 bases and J by 0 bases, with 18 bases left in between. Here the CDR3 reads CASSELVRITLSTDTQYF. The CDR3 DNA is TGTGCCAGCAGTGAATTGGTCAGAATAACCCTTAGCACAGATACGCAGTATTTT.

This sequence joins TRBV6-5 and TRBJ2-1, with TRBD2 matching 9 bases. CDR1 and CDR2 (germline): MNHEY, SVGAGI. The CDR3 covers 15 residues. Trimming at V came to 3 bases and at J to 6 bases, leaving 6 bases not matched to a gene. The CDR3 spells CASSYSGLAFNEQFF. CDR3 DNA: TGTGCCAGCAGTTATTCGGGACTAGCCTTCAATGAGCAGTTCTTC.

This chain uses TRBV2 with TRBJ2-3, with 8 positions matching TRBD2. The CDR3 extends over 15 amino acids. The trim removed 6 bases at V and 10 bases at J, leaving 15 bases unmatched. Per the germline V gene, CDR1 is SNHLY and CDR2 is FYNNEI. CDR3: CASRALAGGEGAQYF. DNA for the CDR3: TGTGCCAGCAGGGCTTTGGCCGGGGGGGAAGGGGCGCAGTATTTT.

J is TRBJ2-1 and V is TRBV6-4, with D possibly matching TRBD1 (6 bases). This CDR3 is 13 amino acids long. Germline CDR1 MRHNA, CDR2 SNTAGT. Trimming took 3 bases from V and 7 from J, leaving 10 bases between them. The CDR3 DNA reads as TGTGCCAGCAGTGAAGTTAGGGGGAATGAGCAGTTCTTC. It encodes CASSEVRGNEQFF.

The rearrangement joins TRBV5-1 to TRBJ2-1; the match to TRBD2 covers 12 bases. Germline values: CDR1 SGHRS, CDR2 YFSETQ. There are 16 residues in the CDR3. V gave up 4 bases and J gave up 0 bases; unmatched junction bases: 2. The CDR3 DNA reads TGCGCCAGCAGCCCGACTAGCGGGAGCTCCTACAATGAGCAGTTCTTC. Protein product: CASSPTSGSSYNEQFF.

V usage is TRBV2 and J usage is TRBJ2-7, with D hard to call. The germline V gene has CDR1 SNHLY and CDR2 FYNNEI. V was pared by 2 bases and J by 3 bases, with 8 bases between. This CDR3 has 13 amino acids. DNA for the CDR3: TGTGCCAGCAGTGAATGGCTTCGCTACGAGCAGTACTTC. Translating it yields CASSEWLRYEQYF.

The chain carries TRBV30 and TRBJ1-5; tentatively, D is TRBD1 (6 bases). From germline, CDR1 is GTSNPN and CDR2 SVGIG (reference sequence). V was pared by 1 base and J by 1 base, with 14 bases between. The CDR3 runs 16 residues. The CDR3 nucleotides are TGTGCCTGGAGTGAGGGGGGGTCGGGAAGCAATCAGCCCCAGCATTTT. Translation gives CAWSEGGSGSNQPQHF. Together with reference TRBV30 and TRBJ1-5, the CDR3 gives the full variable domain: SQTIHQWPATLVQPVGSPLSLECTVEGTSNPNLYWYRQAAGRGLQLLFYSVGIGQISSEVPQNLSASRPQDRQFILSSKKLLLSDSGFYLCAWSEGGSGSNQPQHFGDGTRLSIL.

The CDR3 loop reads CASSSGQRNTEAFF. The CDR3 nucleotides are TGTGCCAGCAGCTCAGGACAGAGAAACACTGAAGCTTTCTTT. This rearrangement joins TRBV7-9 to TRBJ1-1, with D possibly TRBD1 on 6 matching bases. Germline loops: CDR1 SEHNR, CDR2 FQNEAQ (reference sequence). V was trimmed by 4 bases and J by 2 bases, leaving 11 bases between them. The CDR3 is made up of 14 amino acids.

This clone was recorded a few times. V usage is TRBV6-6 and J usage is TRBJ2-7; perhaps TRBD2 as D (6 bases). CDR1 and CDR2 from the germline V gene are MNHNY and SVGAGI (reference sequence). V was trimmed by 5 bases and J by 6 bases, leaving 20 bases between them. CDR3 length: 15 amino acids. This CDR3 is CASSLSQAGIGEQYV. The DNA of the CDR3 is TGTGCCAGCAGTCTTAGCCAGGCGGGGATTGGCGAGCAGTACGTC.

The chain couples TRBV5-6 to TRBJ2-3, with 7 bases matching TRBD2. The CDR3 covers 17 residues. Germline-derived CDR1 and CDR2 are SGHDT and YYEEEE. V lost 2 bases and J lost 4; bases outside the gene matches: 13. The CDR3 bases are TGTGCCAGCAGCTTACTCGGACTGGGAGGGTGGTCAGATACGCAGTATTTT. Translating gives CASSLLGLGGWSDTQYF.

This chain joins TRBV18 and TRBJ1-6, with D possibly TRBD1 on 6 matching bases. Looked up from germline, CDR1 is KGHSH and CDR2 is LQKENI. V was clipped by 0 bases and J by 9 bases, with 12 bases between them. This CDR3 contains 15 residues. CDR3 amino acids: CASSPPTGTSSPLHF. DNA for the CDR3: TGTGCCAGCTCACCACCTACAGGGACAAGTTCACCCCTCCACTTT.

CDR3 nucleotides: TGTGCCAGCAGTCGTGTCCCCGCGGAAATGAACACTGAAGCTTTCTTT. Translating it yields CASSRVPAEMNTEAFF. This sequence joins TRBV3-1 (or the pseudogene TRBV3-2) and TRBJ1-1; no definite D call. V was pared by 6 bases and J by 0 bases, with 17 bases between. From germline, CDR1 is LGHDT and CDR2 YNNKEL (reference sequence). This CDR3 is 16 amino acids long.

The chain joins TRBV5-4 to TRBJ2-3, with a weak D call TRBD2 (6 bases). V lost 2 bases and J lost 1, with 11 bases in between. CDR1 is SGHNT and CDR2 is YYREEE in the germline V gene (reference sequence). The CDR3 is 15 residues long. CDR3 loop: CASSFRGLRTDTQYF. The DNA of the CDR3 is TGTGCCAGCAGCTTTAGGGGACTTCGCACAGATACGCAGTATTTT.

The chain links TRBV29-1 to TRBJ2-5; perhaps TRBD2 as D (6 bases). Germline values: CDR1 SQVTM, CDR2 ANQGSEA. The ends were cut back, 8 bases at V and 4 bases at J, with 14 bases in the middle. CDR3 length: 12 amino acids. The CDR3 DNA reads TGCAGCACCGGGGGAGGAGGAGAGACCCAGTACTTC. Translating it yields CSTGGGGETQYF.

The chain recombines TRBV19 with TRBJ2-1; tentative D call: TRBD2 (6 bases). V was cut by 2 bases and J by 9 bases, with 17 bases left in between. This CDR3 is 15 amino acids long. CDR1 LNHDA and CDR2 SQIVND come from the germline V gene (reference sequence). The CDR3 reads CASSISVWRDGEQFF. The CDR3 DNA follows: TGTGCCAGTAGTATATCAGTGTGGCGGGACGGTGAGCAGTTCTTC.

V is TRBV12-3 or TRBV12-4 and J is TRBJ1-1; possibly TRBD1 for D (6 bases). This CDR3 has 13 residues. V lost 4 bases and J lost 5, with 11 bases in between. DNA for the CDR3: TGTGCCAGCAGTTCAGGGGTGAGGACTGAAGCTTTCTTT. Translation: CASSSGVRTEAFF.

The CDR3 nucleotides read TGCGCCAGCAGTGGGGCCGCGGGGGAGCTGTTTTTT. It encodes CASSGAAGELFF. The rearrangement uses TRBV10-1 and TRBJ2-2; D unclear. Germline-derived CDR1 and CDR2 are WNHNN and SYGVQD (reference sequence). Trimming removed 4 bases from V and 8 bases from J, with 8 bases in between. The CDR3 loop spans 12 amino acids.

V usage is TRBV7-8 and J usage is TRBJ2-5; possible D gene TRBD1, 6 bases. This CDR3 spans 12 amino acids. Trimming removed 5 bases at V and 4 bases at J, with 8 bases between. Germline V gene data show CDR1 as SGHVS and CDR2 as FQNEAQ. The CDR3 loop reads CASSTQGETQYF. Here the CDR3 DNA reads TGTGCCAGCAGCACACAGGGAGAGACCCAGTACTTC.

The J gene is TRBJ1-2, the V gene TRBV5-4; TRBD1 might be the D (6 bases). V gave up 3 bases and J gave up 7 bases, with 16 bases separating them. Germline CDR1 and CDR2: SGHNT and YYREEE (reference sequence). The CDR3 runs 14 residues. The CDR3 sequence is CASSWGQPVGGYTF. The CDR3 nucleotides are TGTGCCAGCAGCTGGGGACAACCCGTCGGTGGCTACACCTTC.

The J gene is TRBJ2-1, the V gene TRBV9, with D possibly TRBD2 on 5 matching bases. The V gene's germline CDR1 is SGDLS and CDR2 YYNGEE. CDR3 length: 14 residues. V lost 4 bases to trimming and J lost 6 bases, with 14 bases between them. CDR3 bases: TGTGCCAGCAGCCGGCGGCTAGCCGGCAATGAGCAGTTCTTC. It encodes CASSRRLAGNEQFF.

This clone was detected once. Its ends do not fully match the called genes, so a read error is possible. The V and J genes are TRBV5-1 and TRBJ2-7; 9 bases are a match to TRBD2. Germline V gives CDR1 SGHRS, CDR2 YFSETQ. The CDR3 has 15 residues. CDR3 in DNA: TGCGCCCGCAGCCGCGGGGGGGTTCGCTCCTACGAGCAGTACTTC. Protein sequence: CARSRGGVRSYEQYF. Variable domain in full (rest from reference TRBV5-1 and TRBJ2-7): KAGVTQTPRYLIKTRGQQVTLSCSPISGHRSVSWYQQTPGQGLQFLFEYFSETQRNKGNFPGRFSGRQFSNSRSEMNVSTLELGDSALYLCARSRGGVRSYEQYFGPGTRLTVT.

In its sample, this clone was seen a few times. The V and J genes are TRBV25-1 and TRBJ1-5, with 7 nucleotides matching TRBD1. Germline CDR1 is MGHDK and CDR2 is SYGVNS. The CDR3 totals 13 residues. After removal of 5 bases from V and 7 bases from J, the junction contained 5 bases not matched to a gene. As DNA, the CDR3 is TGTGCCAGCAGTCCGACAGGGAACCAGCCCCAGCATTTT. Its protein product is CASSPTGNQPQHF. The whole variable domain, filled in from reference TRBV25-1 and TRBJ1-5, reads EADIYQTPRYLVIGTGKKITLECSQTMGHDKMYWYQQDPGMELHLIHYSYGVNSTEKGDLSSESTVSRIRTEHFPLTLESARPSHTSQYLCASSPTGNQPQHFGDGTRLSIL.

CDR3 sequence reads: CASNPPGRGNTIYF. The CDR3 DNA reads as TGTGCCAGTAATCCCCCTGGCAGGGGAAACACCATATATTTT. The V gene is TRBV19, the J gene TRBJ1-3; D ambiguous. CDR3 length: 14 amino acids. Trimming removed 7 bases at V and 4 bases at J, with 14 bases between. The germline V gene has CDR1 LNHDA and CDR2 SQIVND (reference sequence). The whole variable domain, remainder taken from reference TRBV19 and TRBJ1-3, is DGGITQSPKYLFRKEGQNVTLSCEQNLNHDAMYWYRQDPGQGLRLIYYSQIVNDFQKGDIAEGYSVSREKKESFPLTVTSAQKNPTAFYLCASNPPGRGNTIYFGEGSWLTVV.

The gene calls are TRBV9 and TRBJ1-2; tentatively, D is TRBD1 (6 bases). The CDR3 spans 14 residues. Germline CDR1 reads SGDLS; CDR2 reads YYNGEE. V lost 4 bases, J lost 2 bases, and 12 bases lay in between. The CDR3 loop reads CASSHSGVNYGYTF. CDR3 in DNA: TGTGCCAGCAGCCACTCAGGGGTAAACTATGGCTACACCTTC.

The chain links TRBV7-2 to TRBJ1-3; the D is unclear. CDR1 and CDR2 from the germline V gene are SGHTA and FQGNSA. This CDR3 contains 16 residues. V lost 5 bases to trimming and J lost 0 bases, with 14 bases between them. The CDR3 sequence is CASSNHRPGSGNTIYF. CDR3 coding DNA: TGTGCCAGCAGCAACCACCGACCAGGCTCTGGAAACACCATATATTTT.

The rearrangement links TRBV27 to TRBJ1-5, with a possible D match to TRBD1 (5 bases). The germline V and J ends were trimmed by 5 bases and 3 bases, with 11 bases remaining between them. The CDR3 is 14 amino acids. Per germline, CDR1 MNHEY and CDR2 SMNVEV (reference sequence). The CDR3 sequence: CASSVRQTNQPQHF. The CDR3 DNA follows: TGTGCCAGCAGTGTGAGACAGACCAATCAGCCCCAGCATTTT.

This chain joins TRBV5-1 and TRBJ2-1; 8 bases are shared with TRBD2. J gave up 9 bases and V 4 bases, and 9 bases lay outside the gene matches. The CDR3 sequence is 14 residues long. The germline V gene has CDR1 SGHRS and CDR2 YFSETQ. This chain's CDR3 is CASSAPGLDGEQFF. CDR3 coding DNA: TGCGCCAGCAGCGCGCCGGGACTAGACGGTGAGCAGTTCTTC.

This clone was seen a single time. The chain employs TRBV2 and TRBJ2-3; D is uncertain. The V gene lost 4 bases and the J gene lost 1 base, with 9 bases spanning the gap. The V gene's germline CDR1 is SNHLY and CDR2 FYNNEI. The CDR3 consists of 14 residues. In nucleotides, the CDR3 is TGTGCCAGCAGTGCCTTCTCCGGCACAGATACGCAGTATTTT. Its translation is CASSAFSGTDTQYF.

This clone came up once. The gene calls are TRBV6-5 and TRBJ1-4; D not resolved. The V end lost 6 bases, the J end lost 7 bases, and 6 bases lay between the germline ends. The CDR3 covers 11 residues. Per germline, CDR1 MNHEY and CDR2 SVGAGI. The CDR3 region is CASRGSEKLFF. In DNA, the CDR3 is TGTGCCAGCAGGGGGAGTGAAAAACTGTTTTTT.